A single T cell receptor (beta chain) is shown here with its context. This clonotype appeared many times. Its recognized antigen is unknown. Base qualities were left out, and no much larger clone turns up one base away. Receptor amplification or capture employed RT-PCR. TCRdb records Illumina HiSeq 2500 as the sequencer. The public reads were quality trimmed at Q25 with fastp and then assembled into clones with MiXCR by TCRdb, keeping productive beta chains. One record per CDR3 amino acid sequence lists the most common genes and DNA. Recorded for this sample are approximately 490,000 distinct CDR3 sequences; approximately 7.2% of them occurred a single time. The ten largest clones add up to around 14% of the sample. The CDR3 numbers 14 residues from cysteine through phenylalanine. Only the CDR3 part of the read is kept: 42 bases, read in frame from the first base. The germline V gene (reference sequence) specifies LGHDT as CDR1 and YNNKEL as CDR2. Trimming at the junction amounts to 6 bases on V and 1 base on J, and the germline ends lie 9 bases apart.

This entry comes from a study of response to subunit inactivated influenza vaccine (dated by TCRdb to the late 2010s). Describing the broader study: To follow how T cells responded to a trivalent subunit inactivated influenza vaccine, the researchers relied on deep quantitative profiling of the T cell receptor repertoire. The research as a whole found: It was suggested by the authors that each seasonal influenza vaccination may recruit only a limited number of new T cells.

The origin of this receptor is a man aged 50-75 years who received an inactivated influenza vaccine. Donor details come from another sample of the same person, matched by shared clones. The source was PBMCs from blood, collected 23 months after vaccination. Rearrangement joined TRBV3-1 to TRBJ2-2, with the identity of the D gene unclear. The CDR3 reads CASRPWGNTGELFF. Read as DNA, the sequence is TGTGCCAGCAGGCCATGGGGGAACACCGGGGAGCTGTTTTTT.